This TCR beta chain comes out of a study of cytomegalovirus exposure and HLA in healthy donors. Overall study: Across about 400 genotyped donors, 81% landed in the Caucasian-associated ancestry cluster.

13 Jbeta primers and 60 Vbeta primers were used for the PCR. The data were produced by immunoSEQ multiplex PCR, yet TCRdb's version contains in-frame clones alone and is incomplete. Here the sample spans some 140,000 clones, approximately 79% being singletons. Study results and caveats: Upon later analysis, HLA-associated TCR beta chains proved more clonally expanded than other, equally common chains. Several of the most significant clusters appeared linked to common viral pathogens, based on a later analysis. On later analysis, the bulk of CMV-associated TCR beta chains appeared to be HLA-restricted.

This clone was picked up a small number of times. Its antigen remains unidentified. At one end the junction does not follow the germline gene, possibly because of a read error. CDR1 is SGHDT and CDR2 is YYEEEE in the germline V gene. The CDR3 is 14 residues long. The sequencing input was PBMCs. V and J are TRBV5-6 and TRBJ1-1; maybe TRBD1 (5 bases). The receptor was isolated from a man aged 18-30 years in good health and CMV-seronegative. The CDR3 DNA reads as TGTGCCAGCAGCCTTATGGACACGAACGCTGAAGCTTTCTTT. This codes for CASSLMDTNAEAFF. Supplemented by reference TRBV5-6 and TRBJ1-1, the full variable domain reads DAGVTQSPTHLIKTRGQQVTLRCSPKSGHDTVSWYQQALGQGPQFIFQYYEEEERQRGNFPDRFSGHQFPNYSSELNVNALLLGDSALYLCASSLMDTNAEAFFGQGTRLTVV.